This entry concerns a single TCR beta chain. The record originates from a study of technical replicates of blood from a handful of donors. Generated by immunoSEQ multiplex PCR, the TCRdb table keeps only in-frame clones and is missing some. The sample consists of about 16,000 clones, around nine tenths of them appearing once. The clonotype was recovered from a human donor in good health. Sequenced material: PBMCs.

The CDR3: CASSLAPGQYEQYF. Here the CDR3 DNA reads TGCGCCAGCAGCTTGGCTCCGGGACAGTACGAGCAGTACTTC. The genes are TRBV5-1 and TRBJ2-7; 7 bases map to TRBD1. CDR3 length: 14 residues. V lost 0 bases and J lost 4; bases outside the gene matches: 4. Germline V gene data show CDR1 as SGHRS and CDR2 as YFSETQ.